Sequencing of this T cell receptor beta chain was carried out in a study of blood T cell repertoires in COVID-19 (dated by TCRdb to about 2020). Describing the broader study: ImmuneRACE Cohort 3 recovered participants were defined by two consecutive negative NP/OP PCR tests, healthcare professional clearance, or symptom resolution. Collaborator samples came from the United States, Italy and Spain and covered acute and convalescent phases of COVID-19. The prospective study material was composed of cDNA or gDNA derived from T cells, B-cell-depleted T cells, or PBMCs. Subjects who had been exposed to COVID-19, were actively infected with it, or had recovered from it provided the deeply sampled blood TCRbeta repertoires that made up the dataset. The repertoires were made available in a free public database intended to serve as a resource for research on the immune response to SARS-CoV-2. Samples were obtained from the ongoing ImmuneRACE study (first 160 participants) and from 1,000 to 1,500 subjects provided by 6 global collaborators. Nearly every sample came with metadata listing a de-identified subject ID, COVID-19 status, age in years and sex. Where HLA class I and class II types were available, the types were taken from metadata supplied by the sample provider, not from assay-based typing.

Enrolling through a virtual design, the prospective study's participants ranged in age from roughly 18 to 100 years and lived across some 22 United States geographic areas. In the prospective study, participants were assigned to cohorts based on the clinical history participants reported in a screening survey and a study questionnaire. Each participant in the prospective study had whole blood, serum and a nasopharyngeal or oropharyngeal swab collected by mobile phlebotomists. Additional blood draws and questionnaires over an approximately two-month period could optionally be provided by prospective study participants. Before DNA extraction, prospective study blood samples were shipped either frozen or at room temperature. TCRbeta CDR3 regions were amplified from genomic DNA using the immunoSEQ Assay, a bias-controlled multiplex PCR. As for the authors' bioinformatics: Within the assay, amplification of reference gene primers was used to estimate how many nucleated cells each sample contained. Sequence reads were collapsed and filtered to measure the absolute abundance of every unique TCRbeta CDR3 rearrangement. For each sample, productive Simpson clonality was calculated as the square root of Simpson's diversity index over productive rearrangements. Sourced from immuneACCESS, this table was stored by TCRdb with only in-frame sequences that have V and J called. A share of the clones is absent; for the studies checked, an unresolved V gene accounts for under half, and the remainder has no known explanation. Clone size and V and J calls were adopted from that table, with D and trimming inferred from the DNA. In all, the sample holds approximately 150,000 clones, and approximately 80% of those were seen once. The ten largest clones capture roughly 3.9% of the sample.

What the authors observed across the whole study: The quantity of clinical and demographic metadata differed by source and by participant and was supplied without curation.

Worth noting for this clone: The target of this receptor is not known. No much larger clonotype is one base removed from it; base qualities were not supplied.

The CDR3 sequence holds 13 residues, the cysteine and phenylalanine included. The retained sequence is limited to the CDR3, 39 bases, with the frame set at the first base. In the germline V gene, CDR1 corresponds to SGHRS and CDR2 to YFSETQ. Trimming removed 6 bases from V and 6 bases from J; the gene matches leave 4 bases unexplained. In this chain, TRBV5-1 is recombined with TRBJ2-1; 9 bases in the junction line up with TRBD2. Sequencing was done on a sample of PBMCs or T cells enriched from blood (not recorded which). This TCR was recovered from a man aged 45 to 65 in a cohort exposed to, infected with or recovered from COVID-19 (not recorded which). The base sequence is TGCGCCAGCAAAGATAGCGGGAGCAATGAGCAGTTCTTC. This encodes CASKDSGSNEQFF.